The entry below gives a single TCR beta chain sequence along with its context. The antigen remains unidentified. The data belong to a study of cytomegalovirus exposure and HLA in healthy donors. The CDR3 has 15 amino acids. Per the germline V gene, CDR1 is SGHTA and CDR2 is FQGTGA. Trimming took 0 bases from V and 5 from J; bases not matched to a gene: 5. Notes on the study in general: Many donors shared some public TCRs, even though most TCR sequences were rare. It emerged from a later analysis that several of the most significant clusters appeared to be linked to common viral pathogens. Published work reported that the classifier diagnosed cytomegalovirus status with high specificity and sensitivity.

Vbeta (60) and Jbeta (13) primers were used in the PCR. The assay was immunoSEQ multiplex PCR, and TCRdb's table has in-frame clones only and misses some. The sample records about 150,000 clones, roughly 9% being singletons. The chain joins TRBV7-3 to TRBJ2-5, with 8 nucleotides matching TRBD2. The clonotype was recovered from a woman between 40 and 55 years old in good health and CMV-seropositive. Sequenced: PBMCs. CDR3 coding DNA: TGTGCCAGCAGCTTAACCTTAGCGGGGCGGGAGACCCAGTACTTC. Protein sequence: CASSLTLAGRETQYF.